Below are 10 T cell receptor beta chains sequenced from a single sample in a study of CD8 T cells in Susac syndrome (dated by TCRdb to between 2018 and 2020). Libraries came from the immunoSEQ multiplex PCR assay. RNA was extracted using the RNeasy kit, and about 0.5 to 1 microgram was reverse transcribed with random hexamers. In TCRdb, the public reads were trimmed at Q25 with fastp and aligned with MiXCR, with productive beta chains retained. Rows are unified per CDR3 protein, each entry keeping the most common DNA and genes. A total of 150,000 to 200,000 distinct CDR3 sequences appear in this sample, around 94% of them only once. 0.14% of the sample is held by the ten biggest clonotypes. The sample consisted of CD4+ T cells from PBMCs. These TCRs come from a human donor in good health.

About this clonotype itself: Sequence at one end of the junction differs from germline and may be a read error. J is TRBJ2-5 and V is TRBV20-1, with D unclear. This CDR3 has 13 residues. Germline CDR1 reads DFQATT; CDR2 reads SNEGSKA (reference sequence). As DNA, the CDR3 is TGCAGTGCTGGAGACACTCCGGGAGAGACCCAGTACTTC. Its translation is CSAGDTPGETQYF.

CDR3 bases: TGTGCCAGCAGCGTTTCCGGGACTAGCGGTTCCTACGAGCAGTACTTC. As protein: CASSVSGTSGSYEQYF. The chain carries TRBV9 and TRBJ2-7; 11 nucleotides line up with TRBD2. Germline V lookup: CDR1 SGDLS, CDR2 YYNGEE. This CDR3 is built from 16 residues. Trimming took 2 bases from V and 1 from J; bases not matched to a gene: 5.

The rearrangement joins TRBV7-9 to TRBJ2-5, with D tentatively TRBD2 (5 bases). CDR3 length equals 13 residues. V dropped 3 bases and J dropped 5 bases, with 10 bases sitting between them. From germline, CDR1 is SEHNR and CDR2 FQNEAQ (reference sequence). The CDR3 region is CASSFPGSETQYF. CDR3 nucleotide sequence: TGTGCCAGCAGCTTTCCGGGGAGTGAGACCCAGTACTTC.

The chain is built from TRBV19 and TRBJ1-1; D is unclear. CDR3 length: 14 amino acids. Germline V gives CDR1 LNHDA, CDR2 SQIVND (reference sequence). V shed 5 bases and J shed 4 bases, with 14 bases lying between them. CDR3 DNA: TGTGCCAGTAGTGAAGGGCGGATAGGCACTGAAGCTTTCTTT. Its protein product is CASSEGRIGTEAFF.

The chain links TRBV5-4 to TRBJ2-7; the D gene is possibly TRBD1 (6 bases). This CDR3 has 15 amino acids. The germline V gene has CDR1 SGHNT and CDR2 YYREEE (reference sequence). V lost 4 bases to trimming and J lost 2 bases, with 16 bases between them. CDR3 nucleotides: TGTGCCAGCAGCCACTCGGACAGTGGAACCTACGAGCAGTACTTC. This codes for CASSHSDSGTYEQYF.

The chain recombines TRBV7-9 with TRBJ1-1, with 7 bases identical to TRBD1. Unmatched junction bases numbered 14, after V lost 5 bases and J lost 8 bases. There are 15 residues in the CDR3. Per germline, CDR1 SEHNR and CDR2 FQNEAQ (reference sequence). The CDR3 sequence is CASSLTMGQPEEAFF. CDR3 sequence (DNA): TGTGCCAGCAGCCTGACTATGGGACAGCCGGAGGAAGCTTTCTTT.

The V and J genes are TRBV7-2 and TRBJ1-6, with a possible D match to TRBD1 (6 bases). V shed 1 base and J shed 10 bases, with 17 bases lying between them. This CDR3 comprises 16 residues. The V gene's germline CDR1 is SGHTA and CDR2 FQGNSA. CDR3 DNA sequence: TGTGCCAGCAGCTTAGTCTTTCCCAGGGGTGGCTCACCCCTCCACTTT. Its translation: CASSLVFPRGGSPLHF.

This clonotype was observed a few times. The genes are TRBV7-2 and TRBJ2-1, with 12 bases fitting TRBD2. V dropped 3 bases and J dropped 12; count of bases not matched to a gene: 15. Germline lookup yields CDR1 SGHTA and CDR2 FQGNSA. The CDR3 loop spans 17 amino acids. The CDR3 nucleotides are TGTGCCAGCAGCTTTTCTTCTAGCGGGGGGGCCTATGGGTGGCAGTTCTTC. It codes for CASSFSSSGGAYGWQFF.

This clonotype occurred once. This sequence joins TRBV9 and TRBJ2-3; possibly TRBD1 or TRBD2 for D (5 bases each). V dropped 4 bases and J dropped 2 bases, with 11 bases sitting between them. The germline CDR1 and CDR2 sequences are SGDLS and YYNGEE. This CDR3 contains 14 residues. CDR3 protein: CASSIAGTTDTQYF. The CDR3 bases are TGTGCCAGCAGCATTGCCGGGACCACAGATACGCAGTATTTT.

The V call is TRBV11-1, the J call TRBJ2-1; 8 bases map to TRBD2. Losses at the gene ends were 1 base for V and 6 bases for J; bases not matched to a gene: 5. CDR3 size: 15 residues. Looked up from germline, CDR1 is SGHAT and CDR2 is FQDESV (reference sequence). In DNA form, the CDR3 reads TGTGCCAGCAGCTTAGAACGGACTAGCCCCAATGAGCAGTTCTTC. Protein product: CASSLERTSPNEQFF.